The text below deals with one T cell receptor (beta chain). The antigen is not known. This sample was included in a study of T cells after posttransplantation cyclophosphamide. Clones were sequenced by immunoSEQ multiplex PCR, and TCRdb holds only the in-frame ones, with some missing. The data contain tens of thousands of clones, 90% of them singletons. The CDR3 runs to 15 residues. Germline CDR1 reads MDHEN; CDR2 reads SYDVKM. V was shortened by 5 bases and J by 7 bases, with 17 bases between the two germline ends. General study findings and limits: TRB clonality was highly associated with recipient CMV seropositivity and reactivation. Tissue-infiltrating T cells from skin or gut overlapped little with blood T cells. Donor-recipient repertoire similarity was low at 1-2 months, rising over year one.

Treatment was busulfan-fludarabine conditioning, a marrow graft, and cyclophosphamide on days +3 and +4. The rearrangement uses TRBV28 and TRBJ1-4; D is possibly TRBD1 (6 bases). This specimen consisted of PBMCs, obtained about 62 days after allogeneic stem cell transplant with posttransplant cyclophosphamide. The clonotype originates from a male patient between 60 and 69 years old who received an allogeneic stem cell transplant from a related donor and was CMV-positive. Some T cells may arise from the graft donor. The CDR3 loop reads CASSDLGGAFEKLFF. The CDR3 DNA follows: TGTGCCAGCAGTGACTTAGGGGGGGCTTTTGAAAAACTGTTTTTT.